This section outlines one T cell receptor (beta chain) sequence together with its context. The antigen remains undetermined. The data stem from a study of vaccination effects on CD4 cells after COVID-19. Study information: Prior to sequencing, the ViraFEST assay stimulated PBMC with viral peptide pools, which expanded the antigen-specific CD4+ T cells. There were two convalescent patients who gave samples 16 days and one week before vaccination. The study, taken as a whole, reports: At late timepoints after vaccination, vaccine- and infection-induced clones shrank markedly.

The V end lost 2 bases, the J end lost 4 bases, and 12 bases lay between the germline ends. CDR3 length: 15 amino acids. Germline loops: CDR1 SGHNT, CDR2 YYREEE (reference sequence). The table came from immunoSEQ multiplex PCR; TCRdb's copy has only in-frame clones and leaves some out. The sample has about 46,000 clones, around 70% seen once. Once cultured for approximately ten days, the cells underwent separation to obtain CD4+ T cells. Half-medium replacement with IL-2 medium occurred on days 3 and 7. The V gene is TRBV5-4, the J gene TRBJ2-2; TRBD2 is a possible D gene (5 bases). The receptor was isolated from a human donor who had a prior SARS-CoV-2 infection. The sequenced sample was CD4+ T cells from PBMCs cultured without peptide, obtained before COVID-19 vaccination. CDR3 nucleotide sequence: TGTGCCAGCAGCTTAACCGGGATTCCCACCGGGGAGCTGTTTTTT. Translation gives CASSLTGIPTGELFF. Full variable domain (outside the CDR3, taken from reference TRBV5-4 and TRBJ2-2): ETGVTQSPTHLIKTRGQQVTLRCSSQSGHNTVSWYQQALGQGPQFIFQYYREEENGRGNFPPRFSGLQFPNYSSELNVNALELDDSALYLCASSLTGIPTGELFFGEGSRLTVL.